These 31 T cell receptor beta chains came from one sample sequenced in a study of immune evolution from preneoplasia to lung adenocarcinoma. The table came from immunoSEQ multiplex PCR; TCRdb's copy has only in-frame clones and leaves some out. The table has 35,000 or so clones, 74% seen once. Material: FFPE invasive lung adenocarcinoma tissue. The receptors were sampled from a person aged 55-75 years with lung adenocarcinoma.

CDR3: CATSRVKNTGELFF. CDR3 coding DNA: TGTGCCACCAGCAGAGTCAAGAACACCGGGGAGCTGTTTTTT. The chain uses TRBV15 and TRBJ2-2, with no clear D. This CDR3 comprises 14 residues. Germline CDR1 and CDR2: LNHNV and YYDKDF (reference sequence). V lost 1 base and J 1 base, leaving 4 bases between the germline ends.

The CDR3 nucleotides read TGTGCCAGCAGCTTACAGGGTAAAACTGAAGCTTTCTTT. This encodes CASSLQGKTEAFF. V is TRBV7-8 and J is TRBJ1-1; D is possibly TRBD1 (5 bases). The CDR3 extends over 13 amino acids. CDR1 SGHVS and CDR2 FQNEAQ come from the germline V gene. Trimming pared 2 bases from V and 5 bases from J, leaving 9 bases between.

This clone was seen only once. The chain employs TRBV5-1 and TRBJ2-7; D might be TRBD1 (6 bases). The CDR3 sequence is 13 residues long. Germline values: CDR1 SGHRS, CDR2 YFSETQ. Trimming removed 5 bases at V and 5 bases at J, with 14 bases between. CDR3 loop: CASSLGQFNEQYF. The CDR3 nucleotides read TGCGCCAGCAGTCTTGGACAGTTCAACGAGCAGTACTTC. Supplemented by reference TRBV5-1 and TRBJ2-7, the full variable domain reads KAGVTQTPRYLIKTRGQQVTLSCSPISGHRSVSWYQQTPGQGLQFLFEYFSETQRNKGNFPGRFSGRQFSNSRSEMNVSTLELGDSALYLCASSLGQFNEQYFGPGTRLTVT.

CDR3 sequence (DNA): TGTGCCAGCAGTGATAATTCAGGTTGGGACACAACCTACGAGCAGTACTTC. Encoded protein: CASSDNSGWDTTYEQYF. The J gene is TRBJ2-7, the V gene TRBV25-1; a weak D match, TRBD1 (6 bases). Germline V gives CDR1 MGHDK, CDR2 SYGVNS. The CDR3 has 17 residues. Trimming took off 3 bases at V and 2 bases at J, with 20 bases between the two ends.

V is TRBV18 and J is TRBJ2-4, with TRBD1 identical over 9 bases. The CDR3 is 16 residues long. Germline V gives CDR1 KGHSH, CDR2 LQKENI. V was pared by 3 bases and J by 3 bases, with 6 bases of the junction left unmatched. CDR3 sequence (DNA): TGTGCCAGCTCACCGGGGACAGGGCGAGGCAAAAACATTCAGTACTTC. Residues: CASSPGTGRGKNIQYF.

The chain joins TRBV19 to TRBJ2-7; the match to TRBD1 covers 10 bases. V gave up 3 bases and J gave up 6 bases; unmatched junction bases: 8. This CDR3 comprises 15 residues. Looked up from germline, CDR1 is LNHDA and CDR2 is SQIVND (reference sequence). In DNA, the CDR3 is TGTGCCAGTAGTATTTCAATAGGGACAGGGGTCGAGCAGTACTTC. It is translated as CASSISIGTGVEQYF. The full variable domain, its missing parts supplied by reference TRBV19 and TRBJ2-7, is DGGITQSPKYLFRKEGQNVTLSCEQNLNHDAMYWYRQDPGQGLRLIYYSQIVNDFQKGDIAEGYSVSREKKESFPLTVTSAQKNPTAFYLCASSISIGTGVEQYFGPGTRLTVT.

This clone has only a few counts. The chain couples TRBV5-1 to TRBJ2-7; 11 bases map to TRBD1. Unmatched junction bases numbered 8, after V lost 3 bases and J lost 6 bases. CDR3 length equals 15 residues. CDR1 SGHRS and CDR2 YFSETQ come from the germline V gene. This chain's CDR3 is CASSSGQGVFGEQYF. The CDR3 DNA reads as TGCGCCAGCAGCTCGGGACAGGGGGTTTTCGGCGAGCAGTACTTC.

This clone was found a few times. The chain carries TRBV11-3 and TRBJ2-3; no definite D call. Between the trimmed V and J ends, which lost 2 bases and 5 bases, there was a span of 14 bases. Looked up from germline, CDR1 is SGHNT and CDR2 is YENEEA. There are 15 residues in the CDR3. CDR3 nucleotides: TGTGCCAGCAGCTTACCCGGAACCCTAGAAGATACGCAGTATTTT. It translates to CASSLPGTLEDTQYF.

CDR3: CASSLQGDNQPQHF. CDR3 nucleotides: TGTGCCAGCAGTTTACAAGGGGACAATCAGCCCCAGCATTTT. This sequence joins TRBV27 and TRBJ1-5; weak D call: TRBD1 (5 bases). CDR3 length: 14 residues. Trimming removed 2 bases from V and 3 bases from J, with 8 bases in between. Per germline, CDR1 MNHEY and CDR2 SMNVEV (reference sequence).

About this clone: This sample also contains other DNA sequences that code for the same CDR3. This chain joins TRBV18 and TRBJ1-2; D is undetermined. There are 14 residues in the CDR3. V was clipped by 0 bases and J by 1 base, with 6 bases between them. Germline V CDR1 and CDR2: KGHSH, LQKENI. The CDR3 loop reads CASSPPVVNYGYTF. CDR3 DNA: TGTGCCAGCTCACCACCGGTTGTTAACTATGGCTACACCTTC.

V is TRBV4-2 and J is TRBJ2-5, with D possibly being TRBD2 (5 bases). The CDR3 has 15 residues. Germline V lookup: CDR1 LGHNA, CDR2 YNFKEQ. The germline V and J ends were trimmed by 4 bases and 2 bases, with 14 bases remaining between them. In DNA form, the CDR3 reads TGTGCCAGCAGCCCCAGCCCGGACTCACAAGAGACCCAGTACTTC. Translation gives CASSPSPDSQETQYF.

The J gene is TRBJ2-3, the V gene TRBV7-2; 16 positions agree with TRBD2. The CDR3 contains 17 residues. Germline loops: CDR1 SGHTA, CDR2 FQGNSA. Trimming at V came to 6 bases and at J to 4 bases, leaving 7 bases not matched to a gene. DNA of the CDR3: TGTGCCAGCAGACCCCCGGGACTAGCGGGAGGGCCAGATACGCAGTATTTT. Translated: CASRPPGLAGGPDTQYF.

The chain has TRBV28 and TRBJ2-1; 7 bases agree with TRBD1. CDR3 size: 15 residues. Trimming took 4 bases from V and 4 from J; bases not matched to a gene: 7. CDR1 MDHEN and CDR2 SYDVKM come from the germline V gene. This CDR3 reads CASSSGTESYNEQFF. In DNA form, the CDR3 reads TGTGCCAGCAGTTCCGGGACAGAGAGTTACAATGAGCAGTTCTTC. The whole variable domain, remainder taken from reference TRBV28 and TRBJ2-1, is DVKVTQSSRYLVKRTGEKVFLECVQDMDHENMFWYRQDPGLGLRLIYFSYDVKMKEKGDIPEGYSVSREKKERFSLILESASTNQTSMYLCASSSGTESYNEQFFGPGTRLTVL.

The chain joins TRBV19 to TRBJ2-5; 8 bases match TRBD1. Germline V gives CDR1 LNHDA, CDR2 SQIVND (reference sequence). V lost 4 bases to trimming and J lost 0 bases; unmatched junction nucleotides: 4. CDR3 length equals 15 residues. DNA of the CDR3: TGTGCCAGTAGTAAGGACAGGGTGTACCAAGAGACCCAGTACTTC. This translates into CASSKDRVYQETQYF.

This clone occurred a few times. The J gene is TRBJ1-3, the V gene TRBV28; tentative D call: TRBD1 (6 bases). Germline lookup yields CDR1 MDHEN and CDR2 SYDVKM. There are 13 residues in the CDR3. V gave up 4 bases and J gave up 9 bases, with 13 bases separating them. CDR3 loop: CASSSRGGFTIYF. Here the CDR3 DNA reads TGTGCCAGCAGTTCCCGGGGGGGCTTCACCATATATTTT.

Ten or more counts support this clone. The chain employs TRBV28 and TRBJ2-1; maybe TRBD2 (5 bases). This CDR3 region has 13 residues. Trimming took 0 bases from V and 5 from J, leaving 5 bases between them. Germline CDR1 and CDR2: MDHEN and SYDVKM. DNA of the CDR3: TGTGCCAGCAGTTTATGGAGGGACAATGAGCAGTTCTTC. Its protein is CASSLWRDNEQFF.

This clone is labeled as medium-sized. The chain carries TRBV19 and TRBJ2-4; D unresolved. V lost 7 bases and J 9 bases, leaving 16 bases between the germline ends. There are 13 residues in the CDR3. Looked up from germline, CDR1 is LNHDA and CDR2 is SQIVND (reference sequence). The CDR3 sequence is CASTGTWGGIQYF. CDR3 in DNA: TGTGCCAGTACTGGTACGTGGGGTGGCATTCAGTACTTC.

The chain employs TRBV28 and TRBJ2-1; D gene uncertain. There are 11 residues in the CDR3. The germline V gene has CDR1 MDHEN and CDR2 SYDVKM. The V and J ends lost 7 bases and 7 bases respectively, with 8 bases between them. The CDR3, as DNA: TGTGCCAGCACACTTTGGAATGAGCAGTTCTTC. Amino acid sequence: CASTLWNEQFF.

The chain links TRBV7-9 to TRBJ2-3; D is uncertain. The CDR3 contains 15 residues. The germline V and J ends were trimmed by 3 bases and 2 bases, with 12 bases remaining between them. Looked up from germline, CDR1 is SEHNR and CDR2 is FQNEAQ (reference sequence). The CDR3 sequence: CASSFGGPATDTQYF. The CDR3 DNA reads as TGTGCCAGCAGCTTTGGTGGCCCAGCCACAGATACGCAGTATTTT.

The chain recombines TRBV19 with TRBJ1-5, with a weak D call TRBD1 (5 bases). Germline V gene sequence: CDR1 LNHDA, CDR2 SQIVND (reference sequence). V dropped 11 bases and J dropped 1 base, with 15 bases sitting between them. The CDR3 covers 14 residues. The DNA of the CDR3 is TGTGCCGGTGGGGACCCCGTAAGCAATCAGCCCCAGCATTTT. Protein product: CAGGDPVSNQPQHF.

The gene calls are TRBV28 and TRBJ1-2; D call uncertain. This CDR3 has 11 residues. Trimming took 4 bases from V and 8 from J, leaving 8 bases between them. The germline gives CDR1 MDHEN, CDR2 SYDVKM. The DNA of the CDR3 is TGTGCCAGCAGTTCCCGACGGGGCTACACCTTC. This codes for CASSSRRGYTF.

J is TRBJ1-2 and V is TRBV27; D call uncertain. Deletions cut 5 bases from V and 10 bases from J, with 17 bases between. CDR1 and CDR2 (germline): MNHEY, SMNVEV (reference sequence). The CDR3 is 13 residues long. The CDR3, as DNA: TGTGCCAGCAGTCCCCGCCACGACACCGACTACACCTTC. This sequence encodes CASSPRHDTDYTF.

The rearrangement links TRBV28 to TRBJ2-2, with D possibly called TRBD1 or TRBD2 (5 bases each). The CDR3 contains 15 residues. Trimming removed 8 bases from V and 1 base from J, with 14 bases in between. Germline loops: CDR1 MDHEN, CDR2 SYDVKM. The CDR3 coding sequence is TGTGCCAGCGGATCGGGGCAGAAGAACACCGGGGAGCTGTTTTTT. Translated, it gives CASGSGQKNTGELFF.

The chain uses TRBV28 and TRBJ1-5; D remains ambiguous. There are 12 residues in the CDR3. The V and J ends lost 6 bases and 0 bases respectively, with 3 bases between them. Germline V CDR1 and CDR2: MDHEN, SYDVKM. The CDR3 region is CASRSSNQPQHF. CDR3 in DNA: TGTGCCAGCAGGAGTAGCAATCAGCCCCAGCATTTT.

The gene calls are TRBV7-9 and TRBJ2-7; D possibly corresponds to TRBD2 (6 bases). Germline CDR1 and CDR2: SEHNR and FQNEAQ (reference sequence). This CDR3 is 15 amino acids long. Trimming removed 2 bases at V and 3 bases at J, with 14 bases between. In DNA, the CDR3 is TGTGCCAGCAGCTTAAGCCTCCGGGGGAACTACGAGCAGTACTTC. Amino acid sequence: CASSLSLRGNYEQYF. Complete variable domain (other parts from reference TRBV7-9 and TRBJ2-7): DTGVSQNPRHKITKRGQNVTFRCDPISEHNRLYWYRQTLGQGPEFLTYFQNEAQLEKSRLLSDRFSAERPKGSFSTLEIQRTEQGDSAMYLCASSLSLRGNYEQYFGPGTRLTVT.

The chain carries TRBV21-1 and TRBJ1-1. TRBV21-1 has pseudogene status. CDR3 length: 16 amino acids. Written as DNA, the CDR3 is TGTGCCAGCAGCAACCGTCTGGGGAAAATGAACACTGAAGCTTTCTTT. Its protein product is CASSNRLGKMNTEAFF.

This chain uses TRBV5-1 with TRBJ1-2, with D possibly being TRBD1 (5 bases). V gave up 0 bases and J gave up 8 bases, with 11 bases separating them. Germline CDR1 reads SGHRS; CDR2 reads YFSETQ. The CDR3 contains 13 residues. In DNA, the CDR3 is TGCGCCAGCAGCTTGGCGCAGGGATTGGGCTACACCTTC. Amino acid sequence: CASSLAQGLGYTF.

Regarding this clone: The junction departs from germline at one end; a sequencing error may be responsible. V is TRBV5-3 and J is TRBJ2-7, with 10 bases aligning to TRBD1. TRBV5-3 has ORF status, its function being uncertain. There are 15 residues in the CDR3. The DNA for the CDR3 is TGTGCCAGCAGCTTGGGACAGGGGAGCCGCGTAGAGCAGTACTTC. Translated: CASSLGQGSRVEQYF.

The chain carries TRBV27 and TRBJ2-7; tentatively, D is TRBD2 (6 bases). Trimming cost V 2 bases and J 2 bases, with 7 bases left between them. The CDR3 is 13 amino acids. Germline values: CDR1 MNHEY, CDR2 SMNVEV (reference sequence). The CDR3 region is CASSLRETYEQYF. The CDR3 bases are TGTGCCAGCAGTTTACGGGAGACCTACGAGCAGTACTTC.

The CDR3 protein is CASSPESRDRGRGEKLFF. DNA for the CDR3: TGTGCCAGCTCACCCGAGTCCCGGGACAGGGGGCGAGGTGAAAAACTGTTTTTT. The J gene is TRBJ1-4, the V gene TRBV18, with 12 nucleotides matching TRBD1. V dropped 3 bases and J dropped 7; count of bases not matched to a gene: 12. The germline CDR1 and CDR2 sequences are KGHSH and LQKENI. The CDR3 runs to 18 residues.

The V call is TRBV7-9, the J call TRBJ1-5, with 9 nucleotides matching TRBD1. Germline loops: CDR1 SEHNR, CDR2 FQNEAQ (reference sequence). V shed 5 bases and J 4 bases; nucleotides not matched to a gene: 0. The CDR3 length is 13 residues. The CDR3 region has the DNA TGTGCCAGCAGCGGACAGGGGAATCAGCCCCAGCATTTT. Protein sequence: CASSGQGNQPQHF.